These 22 T cell receptor beta chains were sequenced from one sample in a study of T-cell reconstitution after alpha-beta-depleted transplantation in children listed by TCRdb under 2016. Library construction relied on PCR. Sequencer: Illumina HiSeq 2500. Molecular barcoding was employed in the preparation of TCR libraries, with unique molecular identifiers being used to normalize TCRbeta repertoire quantification. Clones were called with MiXCR by TCRdb after fastp trimmed the public reads at Q25, and only in-frame beta chains were retained. Each CDR3 protein appears once, grouped with its most common genes and DNA. Present in this sample are 500,000 or so distinct CDR3 sequences, roughly 10% of which were seen just once. Jointly, the top ten make up 12% to 15% of the sample. Explained via the paper, the treatment or condition label denotes: allogeneic hematopoietic cell transplantation with graft depleted of TCRalphabeta T cells and CD19 B cells.

The sample in question was PBMCs, mostly from graft donor cells, obtained 180 days after TCRalphabeta/CD19-depleted stem cell transplant. The receptor set was obtained from a female patient aged 2-9 years who had a stem cell transplant for aplastic anemia, so the T cells may come from the graft donor.

CDR3 protein: CASSLSLGTSGNSYEQYF. The CDR3 nucleotides are TGTGCCAGCAGTTTATCCCTCGGGACTAGCGGCAATAGCTACGAGCAGTACTTC. V and J are TRBV28 and TRBJ2-7; 11 nucleotides align to TRBD2. Germline V gene lookup returns CDR1 MDHEN and CDR2 SYDVKM. The trim removed 1 base at V and 3 bases at J, leaving 11 bases unmatched. The CDR3 runs to 18 residues.

This clonotype was seen more than once but under ten times. The genes are TRBV7-2 and TRBJ1-2; possibly TRBD1 for D (6 bases). Germline CDR1 is SGHTA and CDR2 is FQGNSA. V lost 1 base and J lost 2, with 11 bases in between. The CDR3 is 15 amino acids. CDR3 amino acids: CASSLGGHPNYGYTF. For the CDR3, the DNA is TGTGCCAGCAGCTTAGGGGGACACCCAAACTATGGCTACACCTTC. The full variable domain, rest sourced from reference TRBV7-2 and TRBJ1-2, is GAGVSQSPSNKVTEKGKDVELRCDPISGHTALYWYRQSLGQGLEFLIYFQGNSAPDKSGLPSDRFSAERTGGSVSTLTIQRTQQEDSAVYLCASSLGGHPNYGYTFGSGTRLTVV.

This chain uses TRBV5-1 with TRBJ2-3; D is ambiguous. The CDR3 is 15 amino acids. Germline loops: CDR1 SGHRS, CDR2 YFSETQ. Trimming shortened V by 2 bases and J by 0 bases, and 10 bases separated the two germline ends. DNA of the CDR3: TGCGCCAGCAGCTTTGTGTTGGACAGCACAGATACGCAGTATTTT. It yields the protein CASSFVLDSTDTQYF.

This clonotype occurred many times. V usage is TRBV11-2 and J usage is TRBJ2-3; tentative D call: TRBD1 (5 bases). The ends were cut back, 4 bases at V and 5 bases at J, with 13 bases in the middle. This CDR3 contains 14 residues. Germline CDR1 is SGHAT and CDR2 is FQNNGV. The CDR3 nucleotides are TGTGCCAGCAGCTCGGAGACAGTGAGAGATACGCAGTATTTT. Translating it yields CASSSETVRDTQYF.

This clonotype was detected ten times or more. This rearrangement joins TRBV28 to TRBJ2-1, with 8 bases identical to TRBD1. V shed 5 bases and J 2 bases; nucleotides not matched to a gene: 5. The CDR3 runs 15 residues. Germline CDR1 reads MDHEN; CDR2 reads SYDVKM. CDR3: CASSAATGAYNEQFF. The CDR3 bases are TGTGCCAGCAGTGCCGCGACAGGGGCCTACAATGAGCAGTTCTTC.

This clonotype appeared a few times. The V and J genes are TRBV25-1 and TRBJ1-2, with 7 bases that match TRBD1. The junction had 7 bases not matched to a gene; V was cut back by 8 bases and J by 7 bases. Looked up from germline, CDR1 is MGHDK and CDR2 is SYGVNS. The CDR3 has 12 residues. CDR3 in DNA: TGTGCCAGCGGCCCGACAGGGATTGGCTACACCTTC. Translation: CASGPTGIGYTF.

The J gene is TRBJ2-2, the V gene TRBV11-2; 13 bases agree with TRBD2. The length of the CDR3 is 18 residues. The junction had 6 bases not matched to a gene; V was cut back by 0 bases and J by 5 bases. Germline CDR1 reads SGHAT; CDR2 reads FQNNGV. CDR3 nucleotides: TGTGCCAGCAGCTTAGAGAGACTAGCGGGAGGTCGGACCGGGGAGCTGTTTTTT. It yields the protein CASSLERLAGGRTGELFF. Full variable domain (remainder filled in from reference TRBV11-2 and TRBJ2-2): EAGVAQSPRYKIIEKRQSVAFWCNPISGHATLYWYQQILGQGPKLLIQFQNNGVVDDSQLPKDRFSAERLKGVDSTLKIQPAKLEDSAVYLCASSLERLAGGRTGELFFGEGSRLTVL.

The chain recombines TRBV12-5 with TRBJ1-2; TRBD1 matches 7 bases. J was trimmed by 8 bases and V by 5 bases; bases with no gene match: 14. There are 15 residues in the CDR3. Germline V gene sequence: CDR1 LGHNT, CDR2 FRNRAP. The CDR3 spells CASGLGTGANQGYTF. The CDR3 DNA reads TGTGCTAGTGGTCTGGGAACAGGGGCCAACCAGGGCTACACCTTC.

This clonotype turned up a few times. The V and J genes are TRBV20-1 and TRBJ2-7; TRBD2 matches 11 bases. Germline V CDR1 and CDR2: DFQATT, SNEGSKA (reference sequence). This CDR3 region has 15 residues. Trimming took 6 bases from V and 3 from J; bases not matched to a gene: 10. CDR3 DNA: TGCAGTGCCACCAGACTAGCGGGAAGGCGCTACGAGCAGTACGTC. This gives the protein CSATRLAGRRYEQYV.

There are many counts of this clonotype. V gene TRBV20-1 combines with J gene TRBJ2-3; 11 nucleotides agree with TRBD2. The CDR3 consists of 12 residues. The germline V gene has CDR1 DFQATT and CDR2 SNEGSKA (reference sequence). The CDR3, as DNA: TGCAGAGTTAGCGGGAGGGCAGATACGCAGTATTTT. It translates to CRVSGRADTQYF.

This clonotype was detected ten times or more. The chain couples TRBV20-1 to TRBJ2-2; 9 positions agree with TRBD2. Germline loops: CDR1 DFQATT, CDR2 SNEGSKA (reference sequence). V was pared by 2 bases and J by 3 bases, with 4 bases of the junction left unmatched. The CDR3 has 15 amino acids. CDR3 in DNA: TGCAGTGCTAGAAAGATAGCGGGAGACACCGGGGAGCTGTTTTTT. It translates to CSARKIAGDTGELFF.

J is TRBJ2-2 and V is TRBV6-1, with 11 bases that match TRBD2. J lost 2 bases, V lost 5 bases, and 10 bases had no gene match. CDR3 size: 18 residues. Looked up from germline, CDR1 is MNHNS and CDR2 is SASEGT. This chain's CDR3 is CASSQRPGLADNTGELFF. As DNA, the CDR3 is TGTGCCAGCAGTCAACGCCCGGGACTAGCGGATAACACCGGGGAGCTGTTTTTT.

A few counts support this clonotype. This sequence joins TRBV12-3 or TRBV12-4 and TRBJ2-3, with 8 bases lining up with TRBD1. V lost 6 bases, J lost 2 bases, and 7 bases stayed unmatched. The CDR3 runs to 15 residues. The CDR3 DNA reads as TGTGCCAGCAGCTTCGACAGGGGCCACACAGATACGCAGTATTTT. It specifies CASSFDRGHTDTQYF.

The chain carries TRBV28 and TRBJ1-6; D is uncertain. Germline V CDR1 and CDR2: MDHEN, SYDVKM. The CDR3 loop spans 13 amino acids. V lost 6 bases, J lost 5 bases, and 8 bases lay in between. CDR3 residues: CASSLPHNSPLHF. The DNA of the CDR3 is TGTGCCAGCAGCCTCCCCCATAATTCACCCCTCCACTTT.

This clonotype was observed a handful of times. The V gene is TRBV7-2, the J gene TRBJ2-5; D is possibly TRBD2 (5 bases). Trimming took 5 bases from V and 4 from J, leaving 20 bases between them. Germline V gives CDR1 SGHTA, CDR2 FQGNSA. This CDR3 has 16 amino acids. The CDR3 here is CASSAHQPGGLETQYF. The DNA for the CDR3 is TGTGCCAGCAGCGCGCACCAACCCGGCGGGTTAGAGACCCAGTACTTC.

In this sample, this clonotype turned up a few times. The chain links TRBV20-1 to TRBJ2-1; D unclear. This CDR3 region has 14 residues. Germline loops: CDR1 DFQATT, CDR2 SNEGSKA (reference sequence). V was clipped by 6 bases and J by 6 bases, with 18 bases between them. In DNA, the CDR3 is TGCAGTGCCAGTTTCAGGAATTCCCTCAATGAGCAGTTCTTC. This encodes CSASFRNSLNEQFF.

There are a few counts of this clonotype. This chain joins TRBV20-1 and TRBJ1-2, with D possibly TRBD1 on 6 matching bases. V dropped 0 bases and J dropped 7 bases, with 9 bases sitting between them. Germline CDR1 and CDR2: DFQATT and SNEGSKA (reference sequence). The CDR3 contains 12 residues. CDR3 region: CSARDRGSGYTF. The CDR3 nucleotides are TGCAGTGCTAGAGACAGGGGATCTGGCTACACCTTC.

This clonotype was seen at least ten times. This sequence joins TRBV2 and TRBJ2-5; 13 bases are a match to TRBD2. With 5 bases clipped from V and 4 bases from J, the junction kept 4 bases outside the gene matches. Germline-derived CDR1 and CDR2 are SNHLY and FYNNEI. The CDR3 has 15 residues. CDR3 coding DNA: TGTGCCAGCAGTCGGACTAGCGGGAGACGAGAGACCCAGTACTTC. Translated: CASSRTSGRRETQYF.

The chain couples TRBV7-9 to TRBJ2-4; no reliable D call. Germline CDR1 reads SEHNR; CDR2 reads FQNEAQ (reference sequence). The CDR3 has 16 amino acids. The V end lost 1 base, the J end lost 0 bases, and 10 bases lay between the germline ends. The chain's CDR3 is CASSLGGRRAKNIQYF. CDR3 nucleotide sequence: TGTGCCAGCAGCTTAGGAGGTCGGAGAGCCAAAAACATTCAGTACTTC.

This clonotype was detected many times. The chain links TRBV12-3 or TRBV12-4 to TRBJ2-2, with D perhaps matching TRBD2 (5 bases). With 5 bases removed from V and 0 bases from J, the gap between germline ends came to 10 bases. The CDR3 is 15 amino acids. The CDR3, as DNA: TGTGCCAGCAGTAGACTACGAACGAACACCGGGGAGCTGTTTTTT. Encoded protein: CASSRLRTNTGELFF.

The chain employs TRBV28 and TRBJ1-2; 7 positions match TRBD1. Germline trimming cut 4 bases from V and 6 bases from J; bases unmatched to any gene: 8. From germline, CDR1 is MDHEN and CDR2 SYDVKM. The CDR3 has 14 amino acids. This CDR3 is CASSSPDRVDGYTF. In DNA, the CDR3 is TGTGCCAGCAGTTCCCCTGACAGGGTGGATGGCTACACCTTC.

This clonotype was picked up a small number of times. The V gene is TRBV27, the J gene TRBJ2-1; a possible D gene is TRBD2 (5 bases). The CDR3 extends over 14 amino acids. Germline CDR1 MNHEY, CDR2 SMNVEV (reference sequence). V was cut by 9 bases and J by 0 bases, with 12 bases left in between. Here the CDR3 reads CASRGPSSYNEQFF. CDR3 nucleotide sequence: TGTGCCAGTCGGGGTCCCAGCTCCTACAATGAGCAGTTCTTC.